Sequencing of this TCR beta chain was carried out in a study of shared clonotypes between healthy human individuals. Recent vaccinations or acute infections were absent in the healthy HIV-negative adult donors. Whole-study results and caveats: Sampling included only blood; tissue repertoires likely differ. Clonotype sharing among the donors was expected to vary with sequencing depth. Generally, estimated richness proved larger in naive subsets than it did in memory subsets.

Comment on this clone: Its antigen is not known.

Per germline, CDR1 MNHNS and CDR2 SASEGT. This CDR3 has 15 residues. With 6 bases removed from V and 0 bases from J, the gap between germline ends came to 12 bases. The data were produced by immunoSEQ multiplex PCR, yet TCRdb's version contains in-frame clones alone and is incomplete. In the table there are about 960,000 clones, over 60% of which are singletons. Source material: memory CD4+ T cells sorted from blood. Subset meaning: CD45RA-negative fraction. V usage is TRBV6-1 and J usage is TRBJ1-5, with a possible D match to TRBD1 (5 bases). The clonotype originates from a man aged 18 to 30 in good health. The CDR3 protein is CASRQQVLSNQPQHF. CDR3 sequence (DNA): TGTGCCAGCAGGCAACAGGTTCTTAGCAATCAGCCCCAGCATTTT.